A single T cell receptor beta chain is shown here with its context. No antigen is known for it. The CDR3 covers 14 residues. Trimming removed 1 base from V and 2 bases from J, with 9 bases in between. The germline CDR1 and CDR2 sequences are SGHDT and YYEEEE. Repertoires were generated with immunoSEQ multiplex PCR, while TCRdb's copy carries only in-frame clones and drops some. The sample shows 57,000 or so clones, roughly four fifths of them seen only once. This entry is derived from a study of a mutant IDH1 vaccine in newly diagnosed glioma. At the level of the study: Standard pretreatment was either radiotherapy, temozolomide, or, for most, radiochemotherapy with temozolomide.

The time point: week 11, during vaccination. Each dose of the vaccine consisted of 300 ug of mutant IDH1 20-mer peptide, with topical imiquimod. Findings of the study overall: Pseudoprogression appears to have had no connection to changes in top peripheral T cell clonotypes.

The specimen comprised PBMCs, sampled from a glioma patient whose treatment included an IDH1 peptide vaccine. V usage is TRBV5-6 and J usage is TRBJ1-2; D ambiguous. The source of this sequence is a man aged 25-45 years with glioma. The CDR3 DNA follows: TGTGCCAGCAGCTTGAGTTCGACAAACTATGGCTACACCTTC. The encoded protein is CASSLSSTNYGYTF.